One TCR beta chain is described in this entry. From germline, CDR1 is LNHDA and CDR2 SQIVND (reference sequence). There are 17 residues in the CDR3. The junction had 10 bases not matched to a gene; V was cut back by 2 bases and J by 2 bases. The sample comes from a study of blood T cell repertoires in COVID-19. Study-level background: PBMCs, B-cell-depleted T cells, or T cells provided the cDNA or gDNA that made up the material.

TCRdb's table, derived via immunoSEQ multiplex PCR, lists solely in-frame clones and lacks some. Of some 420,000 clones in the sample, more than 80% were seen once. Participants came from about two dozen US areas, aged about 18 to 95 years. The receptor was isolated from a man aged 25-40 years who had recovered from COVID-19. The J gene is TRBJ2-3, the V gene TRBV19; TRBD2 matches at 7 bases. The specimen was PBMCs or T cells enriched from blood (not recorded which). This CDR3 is CASSIRSRGEVTDTQYF. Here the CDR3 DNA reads TGTGCCAGTAGTATAAGGTCCCGGGGGGAGGTCACAGATACGCAGTATTTT.